These 19 T cell receptor delta chains originate from one sample sequenced in a study of gamma-delta T cells after stem cell transplantation. TCRdb used CATT to re-call clones from the RT-PCR reads. Of approximately 2,100 delta-chain clones listed, approximately 3% are singletons. Sequencing was performed on gamma-delta T cells. The receptors stem from a human donor. It is not recorded whose cells these are; they may come from a transplant donor.

With respect to this clone: The TCRdb protein comes from a much larger clone and disagrees with this DNA's translation at residue 8, likely due to a read error; the protein given here is derived from the DNA. The chain combines TRDV2 with TRDJ1; D may be TRDD3 (6 bases). CDR1 is GEAIGNYY and CDR2 is EKD in the germline V gene. This CDR3 has 18 residues. Deletions cut 3 bases from V and 0 bases from J, with 22 bases between. The CDR3 protein is CACDAVSEIRGYTDKLIF. For the CDR3, the DNA is TGTGCCTGTGACGCCGTCTCGGAGATACGCGGTTACACCGATAAACTCATCTTT.

With respect to this clone: A much bigger clone sits one base away, suggesting this may be a read error. The J gene is TRDJ1, the V gene TRDV2, with D tentatively TRDD3 (5 bases). The CDR3 has 15 amino acids. In germline, CDR1 is GEAIGNYY, CDR2 EKD. The CDR3 region is CACGTLEGDTDKLIF. The CDR3 DNA reads TGTGCCTGTGGCACCCTGGAGGGGGACACCGATAAACTCATCTTT.

A remark on this clone: The mismatch at residue 8 between this DNA's translation and the TCRdb protein of a much larger clone likely reflects a read error; the protein shown is translated from the DNA. CDR3 in DNA: TGTGCCTGTGACGTACTGGGGGCTCCTTATACCGATAAACTCATCTTT. Translation gives CACDVLGAPYTDKLIF. This rearrangement joins TRDV2 to TRDJ1; the match to TRDD3 covers 8 bases. In germline, CDR1 is GEAIGNYY, CDR2 EKD. This CDR3 has 16 amino acids. V gave up 3 bases and J gave up 2 bases; unmatched junction bases: 10.

This rearrangement joins TRDV2 to TRDJ1; 13 positions agree with TRDD3. Germline lookup yields CDR1 GEAIGNYY and CDR2 EKD. This CDR3 spans 17 amino acids. Trimming took 2 bases from V and 4 from J; bases not matched to a gene: 9. The chain's CDR3 is CACDSLLGDTRVDKLIF. The CDR3 region has the DNA TGTGCCTGTGACAGTTTACTGGGGGATACGCGGGTCGATAAACTCATCTTT.

This clone has more than one count but fewer than ten. A far more abundant clone sits one base away, making this likely a read error. This CDR3 reads CACDTPHRTGGSTDKLIF. CDR3 DNA: TGTGCCTGTGACACCCCCCACCGTACTGGGGGATCCACCGATAAACTCATCTTT. This chain joins TRDV2 and TRDJ1, with 10 nucleotides matching TRDD3. The germline V gene has CDR1 GEAIGNYY and CDR2 EKD. The CDR3 is made up of 18 amino acids. Trimming took 0 bases from V and 1 from J; bases not matched to a gene: 10.

This clone is categorized as medium-sized. The chain employs TRDV2 and TRDJ3, with 13 bases aligning to TRDD3. Trimming removed 0 bases from V and 0 bases from J; junction bases left unmatched: 19. Germline CDR1 is GEAIGNYY and CDR2 is EKD. The CDR3 is 25 residues long. CDR3 sequence (DNA): TGTGCCTGTGACACCGTATCAGGGCGAGTTGACTGGGGGATACGGAGCTCCTGGGACACCCGACAGATGTTTTTC. Its protein product is CACDTVSGRVDWGIRSSWDTRQMFF.

The gene calls are TRDV2 and TRDJ1, with 7 bases that match TRDD3. CDR3 length: 15 residues. In germline, CDR1 is GEAIGNYY, CDR2 EKD. V was pared by 1 base and J by 0 bases, with 4 bases of the junction left unmatched. The CDR3, as DNA: TGTGCCTGTGACACGGTGGGATACCACACCGATAAACTCATCTTT. It yields the protein CACDTVGYHTDKLIF.

This clone was detected a few times. The protein TCRdb lists belongs to a much larger clone and differs from this DNA's translation at residue 8, which points to a read error; the protein shown is made from the DNA. V usage is TRDV2 and J usage is TRDJ3; tentative D call: TRDD3 (5 bases). This CDR3 has 18 amino acids. V dropped 0 bases and J dropped 0 bases, with 11 bases sitting between them. Germline CDR1 is GEAIGNYY and CDR2 is EKD. The CDR3 here is CACDTGWENSWDTRQMFF. The CDR3 coding sequence is TGTGCCTGTGACACCGGCTGGGAGAACTCCTGGGACACCCGACAGATGTTTTTC.

Remarks on this clone: TCRdb attributes to this sequence the protein of a much larger clone, which differs from the DNA translation at residue 14; a read error is likely, and the protein displayed is translated from the DNA. CDR3 region: CACDTVLGDTHLRQLIF. DNA for the CDR3: TGTGCCTGTGACACCGTACTGGGGGATACGCACCTCAGGCAACTCATCTTT. The chain joins TRDV2 to TRDJ1; 13 bases match TRDD3. CDR1 is GEAIGNYY and CDR2 is EKD in the germline V gene. V lost 0 bases to trimming and J lost 9 bases; unmatched junction nucleotides: 12. CDR3 length: 17 residues.

This clone rates as large. This sample also contains other DNA sequences that code for the same CDR3. The CDR3 loop reads CACDTVMSTDKLIF. The CDR3 DNA is TGTGCCTGTGACACCGTAATGAGCACCGATAAACTCATCTTT. V usage is TRDV2 and J usage is TRDJ1; D unclear. Germline loops: CDR1 GEAIGNYY, CDR2 EKD. This CDR3 comprises 14 residues. Trimming left V 0 bases short and J 1 base short, with 8 bases between.

This clone has a handful of counts. It differs at one base from a far larger clone, so likely a read error. The same CDR3 is also encoded by other DNA sequences in this sample. This chain joins TRDV2 and TRDJ1, with 8 bases matching TRDD3. The ends lost 4 bases at V and 0 bases at J; junction bases unmatched: 18. The CDR3 length is 19 residues. The germline gives CDR1 GEAIGNYY, CDR2 EKD. CDR3 sequence reads: CACETLGDTRKSYTDKLIF. In nucleotides, the CDR3 is TGTGCCTGTGAAACCTTAGGGGATACCCGAAAGTCGTACACCGATAAACTCATCTTT.

For this clone: This likely came from a read error, as a far larger clone is one base away. The chain combines TRDV2 with TRDJ3; 8 nucleotides align to TRDD3. The CDR3 is 22 residues long. CDR1 is GEAIGNYY, CDR2 EKD, per germline. J gave up 0 bases and V 3 bases, and 18 bases lay outside the gene matches. The CDR3 region is CACDLTLYWGDRSSWDTRQMFF. The CDR3 bases are TGTGCCTGTGACCTCACACTGTACTGGGGGGACCGCAGCTCCTGGGACACCCGACAGATGTTTTTC.

By its share, this clone is medium-sized (0.01 to 0.1%). The chain couples TRDV2 to TRDJ1, with TRDD3 matching over 9 bases. This CDR3 is built from 18 residues. The germline gives CDR1 GEAIGNYY, CDR2 EKD. The ends lost 0 bases at V and 0 bases at J; junction bases unmatched: 10. The CDR3 DNA follows: TGTGCCTGTGACACCATACCTACTGGGGGACTGTACACCGATAAACTCATCTTT. It yields the protein CACDTIPTGGLYTDKLIF.

This clone was detected only a few times. The genes are TRDV2 and TRDJ1; 8 bases match TRDD3. Germline lookup yields CDR1 GEAIGNYY and CDR2 EKD. V lost 3 bases and J lost 0; bases outside the gene matches: 8. The CDR3 sequence is 16 residues long. The CDR3 DNA reads as TGTGCCTGTGACCCCCTGGGGGACAGGTACACCGATAAACTCATCTTT. This translates into CACDPLGDRYTDKLIF.

This clone has only a few counts. With a much larger clone just one base away, this may be a read error. Different DNA sequences within this sample yield the same CDR3. The chain has TRDV2 and TRDJ1, with 13 bases that match TRDD3. This CDR3 contains 19 residues. V gave up 3 bases and J gave up 2 bases; unmatched junction bases: 14. Germline V gene data show CDR1 as GEAIGNYY and CDR2 as EKD. CDR3 region: CACDPLRTGGYAQTDKLIF. The CDR3 DNA reads TGTGCCTGTGACCCACTCCGTACTGGGGGATACGCACAAACCGATAAACTCATCTTT.

As concerns this clone: This DNA translates differently at residue 17 from the TCRdb protein, which is that of a much larger clone; a read error is likely, and the protein shown is the DNA's own translation. This chain links TRDV2 with TRDJ1, with D perhaps being TRDD2 or TRDD3 (7 bases each). The CDR3 extends over 21 amino acids. The germline V gene encodes CDR1 GEAIGNYY and CDR2 EKD. The CDR3 sequence: CACDTVPTNVLGVTYTNKLIF. The CDR3 coding sequence is TGTGCCTGTGACACCGTTCCTACGAACGTTCTGGGGGTCACCTACACCAATAAACTCATCTTT.

With regard to this clone: A single base separates this from a much larger clone, so it may be a read error. The chain is built from TRDV2 and TRDJ3, with 10 nucleotides matching TRDD3. CDR3 length: 20 amino acids. Looked up from germline, CDR1 is GEAIGNYY and CDR2 is EKD. DNA for the CDR3: TGTGCCTGTGACACCGTACTGGGGGATGACAGCTCCTGTGACACCCGACAGATGTTTTTC. Translated, it gives CACDTVLGDDSSCDTRQMFF.

This clone has only a few counts. The TCRdb record carries a much larger clone's protein, which differs from this DNA's translation at residue 15; a read error is the likely cause, and the protein listed here is the DNA translation. The CDR3 spells CACDAILGGIRETDTLIF. As DNA, the CDR3 is TGTGCCTGTGACGCCATACTGGGGGGGATAAGGGAGACCGATACACTCATCTTT. This chain uses TRDV2 with TRDJ1, with 8 bases fitting TRDD3. The CDR3 has 18 residues. Germline V gene data show CDR1 as GEAIGNYY and CDR2 as EKD.

As to this clone: This likely stems from a read error, as it lies one base from a far larger clone. The same CDR3 can be traced to other DNA sequences in this sample. V usage is TRDV2 and J usage is TRDJ1, with 11 bases matching TRDD3. The CDR3 has 18 residues. Germline CDR1 and CDR2: GEAIGNYY and EKD. The CDR3 DNA reads TGTGCCTGCGACTCCTTACTGGGGGATATGCCCGACACCGATAAACTAATCTTT. Translated, it gives CACDSLLGDMPDTDKLIF.